These 29 T cell receptor beta chains came from one sample sequenced in a study of T-cell memory formation after mild COVID-19. TCRdb fed the 5' RACE reads into MiXCR, producing one record per CDR3 protein. The table shows a few hundred thousand distinct CDR3 sequences, with around a sixth occurring only once. Source material: PBMCs or a T cell subset sorted from them (not recorded which). The source of these receptors is a man aged 18-30 years who had mild COVID-19 (a few samples of this study predate the infection). Cell type and time point are not known.

The chain joins TRBV25-1 to TRBJ1-2; D might be TRBD1 (6 bases). The CDR3 length is 13 residues. In germline, CDR1 is MGHDK, CDR2 SYGVNS. Trimming left V 2 bases short and J 8 bases short, with 12 bases between. This chain's CDR3 is CASSEAGVSGYTF. The CDR3, as DNA: TGTGCCAGCAGTGAAGCAGGGGTCAGCGGCTACACCTTC.

This clonotype has only a few counts. The V and J genes are TRBV7-7 and TRBJ2-2; 8 bases fit TRBD1. This CDR3 has 14 amino acids. Losses at the gene ends were 5 bases for V and 7 bases for J; bases not matched to a gene: 6. Germline values: CDR1 SSHAT, CDR2 FNYEAQ (reference sequence). The CDR3 loop is CASSGTGGNGELFF. The CDR3 bases are TGTGCCAGCAGCGGTACAGGGGGTAACGGGGAGCTGTTTTTT.

Only a few counts were recorded for this clonotype. V and J are TRBV28 and TRBJ2-7; D call uncertain. The germline V gene encodes CDR1 MDHEN and CDR2 SYDVKM. This CDR3 spans 13 amino acids. V lost 8 bases to trimming and J lost 6 bases, with 17 bases between them. The CDR3: CASASPRASEQYV. In DNA form, the CDR3 reads TGTGCCAGCGCCTCACCCCGGGCTAGCGAGCAGTACGTC.

The chain joins TRBV6-5 to TRBJ1-2; D remains ambiguous. CDR3 length: 13 amino acids. Germline-derived CDR1 and CDR2 are MNHEY and SVGAGI. V lost 2 bases and J 6 bases, leaving 10 bases between the germline ends. CDR3 sequence (DNA): TGTGCCAGCAGTTACGGGGATCGGAATGGCTACACCTTC. Its translation is CASSYGDRNGYTF.

The V call is TRBV6-5, the J call TRBJ2-2; a weak D match, TRBD1 (6 bases). The CDR3 runs to 16 residues. CDR1 is MNHEY and CDR2 is SVGAGI in the germline V gene. V lost 3 bases, J lost 5 bases, and 16 bases lay in between. This CDR3 is CASSYGSGEVTGELFF. The CDR3 DNA sequence: TGTGCCAGCAGTTATGGTTCAGGGGAAGTGACCGGGGAGCTGTTTTTT.

The rearrangement uses TRBV5-1 and TRBJ1-1, with D unclear. Trimming removed 0 bases from V and 8 bases from J, with 11 bases in between. The CDR3 loop spans 13 amino acids. CDR1 is SGHRS, CDR2 YFSETQ, per germline. The CDR3 DNA follows: TGCGCCAGCAGCTTGGGGGATGCGGTGGAAGCTTTCTTT. Encoded protein: CASSLGDAVEAFF.

The chain recombines TRBV20-1 with TRBJ1-5; 7 bases agree with TRBD1. Germline trimming cut 5 bases from V and 0 bases from J; bases unmatched to any gene: 7. CDR3 length equals 15 residues. Germline CDR1 is DFQATT and CDR2 is SNEGSKA (reference sequence). This chain's CDR3 is CSALRDSNSNQPQHF. For the CDR3, the DNA is TGCAGTGCTCTAAGGGACAGTAATAGCAATCAGCCCCAGCATTTT.

This rearrangement joins TRBV6-6 to TRBJ1-6; no clear D. The CDR3 has 12 residues. Per germline, CDR1 MNHNY and CDR2 SVGAGI (reference sequence). Trimming removed 5 bases from V and 9 bases from J, with 8 bases in between. The CDR3 reads CASSRVGSPLHF. CDR3 nucleotides: TGTGCCAGCAGTAGGGTGGGTTCACCCCTCCACTTT.

This chain links TRBV7-8 with TRBJ2-5, with 8 positions matching TRBD1. Germline values: CDR1 SGHVS, CDR2 FQNEAQ. J was trimmed by 2 bases and V by 1 base; bases with no gene match: 9. This CDR3 is 17 amino acids long. The CDR3 protein is CASSLGQGYLLQETQYF. In nucleotides, the CDR3 is TGTGCCAGCAGCTTAGGACAGGGGTATCTGTTGCAAGAGACCCAGTACTTC.

CDR3 DNA sequence: TGTGCCTGGAGCGCGCAGGGACCTCAGCCCCAGCATTTT. This codes for CAWSAQGPQPQHF. This sequence joins TRBV30 and TRBJ1-5; maybe TRBD1 (5 bases). V was cut by 3 bases and J by 6 bases, with 12 bases left in between. Germline assignment: CDR1 GTSNPN and CDR2 SVGIG (reference sequence). The CDR3 extends over 13 amino acids.

The rearrangement links TRBV6-5 to TRBJ2-7; D is uncertain. V was clipped by 0 bases and J by 6 bases, with 15 bases between them. CDR3 length: 15 residues. Germline CDR1 MNHEY, CDR2 SVGAGI. DNA for the CDR3: TGTGCCAGCAGTTACTCGATCCAGGTCGAAGGCGAGCAGTACTTC. Translated: CASSYSIQVEGEQYF.

This clonotype was seen more than once but under ten times. V is TRBV12-3 or TRBV12-4 and J is TRBJ2-1; D call uncertain. The germline V and J ends were trimmed by 6 bases and 12 bases, with 12 bases remaining between them. CDR3 size: 11 residues. CDR3 protein: CASRSTWGQFF. Written as DNA, the CDR3 is TGTGCCAGCAGAAGTACTTGGGGGCAGTTCTTC.

V and J are TRBV4-3 and TRBJ1-4, with D possibly matching TRBD1 (6 bases). Germline values: CDR1 LGHNA, CDR2 YSLEER. Trimming removed 4 bases from V and 8 bases from J, with 14 bases in between. The CDR3 has 14 amino acids. The CDR3 sequence: CASSPPGQSEKLFF. The CDR3 nucleotides are TGCGCCAGCAGCCCCCCGGGACAAAGCGAAAAACTGTTTTTT.

The V call is TRBV3-1, the J call TRBJ2-2, with unresolved D. The CDR3 runs to 15 residues. Germline V gene lookup returns CDR1 LGHDT and CDR2 YNNKEL (reference sequence). Trimming shortened V by 0 bases and J by 5 bases, and 10 bases separated the two germline ends. The CDR3 is CASSQEVAATGELFF. In nucleotides, the CDR3 is TGTGCCAGCAGCCAAGAAGTAGCAGCAACCGGGGAGCTGTTTTTT.

J is TRBJ2-7 and V is TRBV6-5, with TRBD2 matching over 9 bases. Trimming at V came to 3 bases and at J to 7 bases, leaving 4 bases not matched to a gene. Germline V gives CDR1 MNHEY, CDR2 SVGAGI. The CDR3 covers 13 residues. The CDR3 loop reads CASSYVAGGEQYV. CDR3 bases: TGTGCCAGCAGTTATGTGGCGGGAGGGGAGCAGTACGTC.

The chain couples TRBV5-1 to TRBJ2-2, with 10 bases identical to TRBD1. The CDR3 extends over 15 amino acids. V lost 2 bases, J lost 5 bases, and 3 bases stayed unmatched. Germline V gene sequence: CDR1 SGHRS, CDR2 YFSETQ. For the CDR3, the DNA is TGCGCCAGCAGCTTCGGGACAGGGGCGACCGGGGAGCTGTTTTTT. It translates to CASSFGTGATGELFF.

The J gene is TRBJ2-2, the V gene TRBV6-5, with a weak D call TRBD1 (8 bases). The CDR3 spans 15 residues. The V and J ends lost 5 bases and 6 bases respectively, with 16 bases between them. Germline CDR1 reads MNHEY; CDR2 reads SVGAGI. CDR3 protein: CASSHDRGGAGELFF. CDR3 sequence (DNA): TGTGCCAGCAGTCACGACAGGGGAGGGGCCGGGGAGCTGTTTTTT.

This clonotype was recorded a few times. The CDR3 loop reads CASSYTSLGGYTF. The CDR3 DNA sequence: TGTGCCAGCAGTTACACCTCATTGGGAGGCTACACCTTC. V usage is TRBV6-5 and J usage is TRBJ1-2; D gene unclear. CDR1 is MNHEY and CDR2 is SVGAGI in the germline V gene. The length of the CDR3 is 13 residues. Trimming pared 2 bases from V and 8 bases from J, leaving 12 bases between.

This chain connects TRBV3-1 to TRBJ1-6, with unresolved D. Germline CDR1 LGHDT, CDR2 YNNKEL (reference sequence). The CDR3 is made up of 12 amino acids. Trimming shortened V by 6 bases and J by 12 bases, and 12 bases separated the two germline ends. In nucleotides, the CDR3 is TGTGCCAGCAGTACGACTGGCCGACCCCTCCACTTT. It translates to CASSTTGRPLHF.

In its sample, this clonotype was seen many times. V gene TRBV15 combines with J gene TRBJ2-3, with 8 bases identical to TRBD1. The CDR3 is made up of 15 amino acids. Germline lookup yields CDR1 LNHNV and CDR2 YYDKDF (reference sequence). V shed 7 bases and J 2 bases; nucleotides not matched to a gene: 8. The CDR3 nucleotides are TGTGCCACCACCCGGGACAGGCACTACACAGATACGCAGTATTTT. Amino acid sequence: CATTRDRHYTDTQYF.

The sample holds many counts of this clonotype. Here the CDR3 DNA reads TGTGCCAGCAGCCCTAGCGGGGGTCCCACAGATACGCAGTATTTT. Amino acids: CASSPSGGPTDTQYF. The J gene is TRBJ2-3, the V gene TRBV3-1; 10 bases agree with TRBD2. There are 15 residues in the CDR3. Germline V gives CDR1 LGHDT, CDR2 YNNKEL (reference sequence). The ends lost 4 bases at V and 2 bases at J; junction bases unmatched: 3.

V and J are TRBV18 and TRBJ1-2; D is unresolved. Deletions cut 1 base from V and 0 bases from J, with 9 bases between. CDR1 is KGHSH and CDR2 is LQKENI in the germline V gene. The CDR3 loop spans 15 amino acids. CDR3 in amino acids: CASSPLGDTNYGYTF. The CDR3 bases are TGTGCCAGCTCACCACTGGGTGATACTAACTATGGCTACACCTTC.

The chain has TRBV7-8 and TRBJ2-1; D unresolved. V shed 1 base and J shed 7 bases, with 11 bases lying between them. Germline CDR1 reads SGHVS; CDR2 reads FQNEAQ. The CDR3 length is 14 residues. The CDR3 loop is CASSLGGRKNEQFF. DNA for the CDR3: TGTGCCAGCAGCTTAGGTGGTCGGAAAAATGAGCAGTTCTTC.

In its sample, this clonotype was seen a few times. V and J are TRBV2 and TRBJ2-3; tentative D call: TRBD1 (6 bases). V lost 4 bases, J lost 1 base, and 9 bases lay in between. Per germline, CDR1 SNHLY and CDR2 FYNNEI. The CDR3 totals 14 residues. Here the CDR3 DNA reads TGTGCCAGCAGTGTCTACAGGGGCACAGATACGCAGTATTTT. Encoded protein: CASSVYRGTDTQYF.

The J gene is TRBJ2-2, the V gene TRBV7-2; D uncertain. This CDR3 spans 16 amino acids. The germline V and J ends were trimmed by 1 base and 0 bases, with 9 bases remaining between them. Germline CDR1 is SGHTA and CDR2 is FQGNSA. The CDR3 coding sequence is TGTGCCAGCAGCTTAGTTGCCCTCTCGAACACCGGGGAGCTGTTTTTT. It specifies CASSLVALSNTGELFF.

This clonotype showed up many times. The V gene is TRBV4-3, the J gene TRBJ1-3; D gene ambiguous. This CDR3 has 13 residues. V was clipped by 0 bases and J by 4 bases, with 4 bases between them. Germline CDR1 and CDR2: LGHNA and YSLEER. The CDR3 spells CASSQDRGNTIYF. The CDR3 region has the DNA TGCGCCAGCAGCCAAGATCGGGGAAACACCATATATTTT.

V is TRBV7-9 and J is TRBJ2-7; no clear D. This CDR3 is built from 14 residues. V shed 5 bases and J shed 2 bases, with 13 bases lying between them. Germline V gene data show CDR1 as SEHNR and CDR2 as FQNEAQ (reference sequence). The CDR3 region is CASSPEKGTYEQYF. Here the CDR3 DNA reads TGTGCCAGCAGCCCGGAAAAGGGCACCTACGAGCAGTACTTC.

The rearrangement links TRBV27 to TRBJ1-2; TRBD1 agrees at 10 bases. Germline trimming cut 0 bases from V and 8 bases from J; bases unmatched to any gene: 12. CDR3 size: 17 residues. The germline V gene has CDR1 MNHEY and CDR2 SMNVEV (reference sequence). The CDR3 sequence is CASSLSIPGTGVWGYTF. The CDR3 DNA reads TGTGCCAGCAGTTTATCGATCCCCGGGACAGGGGTTTGGGGCTACACCTTC.

This clonotype was detected many times. The genes are TRBV7-9 and TRBJ2-5; 14 bases fit TRBD2. The CDR3 runs to 16 residues. V was pared by 5 bases and J by 1 base, with 3 bases of the junction left unmatched. Germline CDR1 and CDR2: SEHNR and FQNEAQ (reference sequence). Here the CDR3 reads CASSQGLAGVQETQYF. CDR3 in DNA: TGTGCCAGCAGCCAGGGACTAGCGGGGGTCCAAGAGACCCAGTACTTC.